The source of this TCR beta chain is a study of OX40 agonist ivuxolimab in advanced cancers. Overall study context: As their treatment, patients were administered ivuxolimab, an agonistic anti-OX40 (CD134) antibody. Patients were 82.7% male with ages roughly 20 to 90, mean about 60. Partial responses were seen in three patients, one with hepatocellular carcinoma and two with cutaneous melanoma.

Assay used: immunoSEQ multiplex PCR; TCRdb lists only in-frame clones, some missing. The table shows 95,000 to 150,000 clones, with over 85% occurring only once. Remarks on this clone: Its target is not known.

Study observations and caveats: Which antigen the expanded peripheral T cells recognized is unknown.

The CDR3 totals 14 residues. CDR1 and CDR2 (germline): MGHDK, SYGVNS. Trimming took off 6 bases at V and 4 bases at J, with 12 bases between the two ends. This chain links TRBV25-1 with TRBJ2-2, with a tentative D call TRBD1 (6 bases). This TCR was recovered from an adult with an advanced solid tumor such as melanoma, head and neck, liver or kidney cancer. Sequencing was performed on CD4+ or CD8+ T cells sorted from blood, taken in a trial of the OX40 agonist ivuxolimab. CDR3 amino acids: CASRAQGITGELFF. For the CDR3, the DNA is TGTGCCAGCAGAGCCCAGGGGATCACCGGGGAGCTGTTTTTT.